This TCR beta chain derives from a study of CD4 and CD8 cells across lung adenocarcinoma regions. This clonotype occurred a few times. TCRdb re-called the PCR reads through MiXCR, storing one row per CDR3 protein. The sample carries under 20,000 distinct CDR3 sequences, 45% to 50% recorded once. The patients had localized lung adenocarcinoma, a non-small cell subtype. Trimming took 0 bases from V and 2 from J, leaving 8 bases between them. Germline V lookup: CDR1 LNHNV, CDR2 YYDKDF (reference sequence). This CDR3 is 14 amino acids long. Material for sequencing was CD8+ T cells from the margin of a lung tumor. This TCR was recovered from a male donor with lung adenocarcinoma. The CD4 and CD8 labels of this study may be unreliable. The chain recombines TRBV15 with TRBJ2-7; D is unresolved. The CDR3 nucleotides read TGTGCCACCAGCAGAGATAAGGCAGCCTACGAGCAGTACTTC. Encoded protein: CATSRDKAAYEQYF.